These T cell receptor beta chains were read from a single sample in a study of cytomegalovirus exposure and HLA in healthy donors. Data came from immunoSEQ multiplex PCR; TCRdb stores just in-frame clones and leaves some out. The data show around 170,000 clones, with over 80% seen just once and around 1.4% held by the top ten. The sequenced sample consisted of PBMCs. Source of these receptors: a girl aged 5-17 years in good health and CMV-seropositive. CDR3s include the opening cysteine and the closing phenylalanine or tryptophan. Each record gives: J gene, V gene, clone size, CDR3 protein. Not every row has a clone size; where given, it reads once, few, many or a size class.

TRBJ2-1,TRBV5-6,few,CASSLQVNEQFF
TRBJ1-5,TRBV15,NA,CATSKPTGLDQPQHF
TRBJ2-3,TRBV6-5,once,CASRSRWDTQYF
TRBJ2-5,TRBV5-1,NA,CASKIAGGWETQYF
TRBJ2-1,TRBV6-7,NA,CASSYSASDNEQFF
TRBJ2-2,TRBV29-1,NA,CSADRGDTGELFF
TRBJ2-6,TRBV19,once,CASSPRWFSGANVLTF
TRBJ1-1,TRBV5-1,few,CASSLLTDTNTEAFF
TRBJ2-1,TRBV25-1,once,CASSEQEASHEQFF
TRBJ2-7,TRBV7-2,few,CASSSSGYTYEQYF
TRBJ1-4,TRBV30,NA,CAWSKIQGASEKLFF
TRBJ2-3,TRBV5-1,NA,CASSLGWTSGTTDTQYF
TRBJ1-2,TRBV9,NA,CASSAGTGPEGYGYTF
TRBJ2-1,TRBV27,NA,CASSPAGPGVLDDEQFF
TRBJ2-1,TRBV2,NA,CASRETSGSLNEQFF